These 32 T cell receptor beta chains were sequenced from one sample in a study of blood T cells in healthy people across ages. A sample-barcoded 5' primer and a J-beta primer mix were used in a second PCR of roughly 6 to 12 cycles. Using its own MiXCR run on the 5' RACE reads, TCRdb lists one record per CDR3 protein. Here the sample spans about 580,000 distinct CDR3 sequences, around 48% being singletons. The sequenced sample was blood. The receptors stem from a man older than 75 in good health.

This clonotype was found a few times. The V call is TRBV5-1, the J call TRBJ2-5, with a weak D call TRBD1 (6 bases). Per germline, CDR1 SGHRS and CDR2 YFSETQ. V lost 3 bases and J lost 5, with 11 bases in between. The CDR3 is made up of 13 amino acids. CDR3 loop: CASSSRTVETQYF. The CDR3, as DNA: TGCGCCAGCAGCTCACGGACAGTGGAGACCCAGTACTTC.

This clonotype was detected only a few times. V usage is TRBV4-1 and J usage is TRBJ2-6; D is unclear. CDR1 MGHRA and CDR2 YSYEKL come from the germline V gene. Trimming pared 1 base from V and 1 base from J, leaving 11 bases between. The CDR3 runs to 17 residues. CDR3 amino acids: CASSQGSARSGANVLTF. The CDR3 DNA reads TGCGCCAGCAGCCAAGGGTCGGCGAGATCTGGGGCCAACGTCCTGACTTTC.

This clonotype was observed a few times. CDR3 region: CASSEVLAGYNEQFF. DNA for the CDR3: TGTGCCAGCAGTGAGGTACTAGCGGGGTACAATGAGCAGTTCTTC. J is TRBJ2-1 and V is TRBV25-1, with 10 bases identical to TRBD2. The germline V gene encodes CDR1 MGHDK and CDR2 SYGVNS. The CDR3 is made up of 15 amino acids. Unmatched junction bases numbered 3, after V lost 3 bases and J lost 4 bases.

The sample holds many counts of this clonotype. This chain links TRBV6-5 with TRBJ2-7; D is perhaps TRBD2 (5 bases). V lost 8 bases and J lost 2, with 16 bases in between. Germline CDR1 MNHEY, CDR2 SVGAGI. The CDR3 extends over 14 amino acids. CDR3 nucleotides: TGTGCCAGCGGGCCCACTAGTGTCCCCTACGAGCAGTACTTC. Translation gives CASGPTSVPYEQYF.

There are a few counts of this clonotype. The genes are TRBV7-2 and TRBJ2-1; TRBD2 aligns across 10 bases. Germline-derived CDR1 and CDR2 are SGHTA and FQGNSA. The CDR3 loop spans 16 amino acids. V lost 5 bases to trimming and J lost 6 bases; unmatched junction nucleotides: 10. The CDR3 coding sequence is TGTGCCAGCAGCCTCCAAGCGGGAGGGCCGACCAATGAGCAGTTCTTC. Its translation is CASSLQAGGPTNEQFF.

The chain links TRBV12-3 or TRBV12-4 to TRBJ2-7, with TRBD1 matching over 7 bases. The V and J ends lost 7 bases and 7 bases, in that order; junction bases with no gene match: 7. The CDR3 is 12 amino acids. CDR3 loop: CASKTDRKEQYF. CDR3 nucleotide sequence: TGTGCCAGCAAAACGGACAGGAAGGAGCAGTACTTC.

The sample holds a few counts of this clonotype. The V and J genes are TRBV12-3 or TRBV12-4 and TRBJ2-4, with a tentative D call TRBD1 (5 bases). The CDR3 is 17 amino acids. V was cut by 7 bases and J by 2 bases, with 21 bases left in between. The CDR3 DNA is TGTGCCAGCAACTCAGTTGGAAGGGGCACCTCCAAAAACATTCAGTACTTC. Protein product: CASNSVGRGTSKNIQYF.

V is TRBV7-2 and J is TRBJ2-5; D might be TRBD2 (5 bases). The CDR3 sequence is 13 residues long. Looked up from germline, CDR1 is SGHTA and CDR2 is FQGNSA. V gave up 5 bases and J gave up 2 bases, with 9 bases separating them. The CDR3 DNA is TGTGCCAGCAGCCACTCGGGGCAAGAGACCCAGTACTTC. It is translated as CASSHSGQETQYF. Supplemented by reference TRBV7-2 and TRBJ2-5, the full variable domain reads GAGVSQSPSNKVTEKGKDVELRCDPISGHTALYWYRQSLGQGLEFLIYFQGNSAPDKSGLPSDRFSAERTGGSVSTLTIQRTQQEDSAVYLCASSHSGQETQYFGPGTRLLVL.

This clonotype was counted ten times or more. This rearrangement joins TRBV6-5 to TRBJ1-5, with 10 positions matching TRBD1. Looked up from germline, CDR1 is MNHEY and CDR2 is SVGAGI. This CDR3 is built from 15 residues. J was trimmed by 6 bases and V by 6 bases; bases with no gene match: 8. CDR3 region: CASRRGQGSIQPQHF. CDR3 DNA sequence: TGTGCCAGCAGAAGGGGACAGGGGTCTATTCAGCCCCAGCATTTT.

The chain is built from TRBV20-1 and TRBJ2-5, with D perhaps matching TRBD1 or TRBD2 (5 bases each). The germline CDR1 and CDR2 sequences are DFQATT and SNEGSKA (reference sequence). V shed 3 bases and J shed 4 bases, with 12 bases lying between them. The CDR3 covers 13 residues. CDR3 in amino acids: CSASTGAVETQYF. The CDR3 DNA is TGCAGTGCTAGTACCGGGGCGGTAGAGACCCAGTACTTC.

Points on this clonotype: Just one base apart from a much larger clone, this may be a read error. The chain has TRBV7-9 and TRBJ2-7; 11 bases are a match to TRBD2. V lost 4 bases and J lost 2; bases outside the gene matches: 7. Germline CDR1 and CDR2: SEHNR and FQNEAQ (reference sequence). CDR3 size: 16 residues. CDR3 residues: CASSWDSGGATYEQYF. For the CDR3, the DNA is TGTGCCAGCAGCTGGGATAGCGGGGGGGCAACCTACGAGCAGTACTTC.

This clonotype was seen a few times. V and J are TRBV27 and TRBJ2-1, with 12 bases that match TRBD2. This CDR3 comprises 15 residues. Germline trimming cut 6 bases from V and 0 bases from J; bases unmatched to any gene: 0. Germline CDR1 MNHEY, CDR2 SMNVEV (reference sequence). The CDR3 protein is CASRLAGGSYNEQFF. The CDR3 coding sequence is TGTGCCAGCAGACTAGCGGGAGGCTCCTACAATGAGCAGTTCTTC.

A few counts support this clonotype. The chain combines TRBV30 with TRBJ1-5; D is ambiguous. The length of the CDR3 is 13 residues. The germline V gene encodes CDR1 GTSNPN and CDR2 SVGIG (reference sequence). V was pared by 2 bases and J by 3 bases, with 8 bases between. CDR3 protein: CAWSRELNQPQHF. CDR3 nucleotide sequence: TGTGCCTGGAGTAGAGAGCTCAATCAGCCCCAGCATTTT.

The chain combines TRBV6-2 or TRBV6-3 with TRBJ2-3, with TRBD2 identical over 8 bases. The CDR3 has 16 residues. The germline V gene encodes CDR1 MNHEY and CDR2 SVGEGT. The V gene end was trimmed by 2 bases and the J gene end by 0 bases; junction bases not matched to a gene: 4. The CDR3 coding sequence is TGTGCCAGCAGTTACGGGGCGGGGGGCAGCACAGATACGCAGTATTTT. Protein: CASSYGAGGSTDTQYF.

The J gene is TRBJ1-2, the V gene TRBV15, with unresolved D. Per germline, CDR1 LNHNV and CDR2 YYDKDF (reference sequence). Trimming shortened V by 0 bases and J by 6 bases, and 5 bases separated the two germline ends. This CDR3 is 12 amino acids long. Written as DNA, the CDR3 is TGTGCCACCAGCAGAGAAGGACATGGCTACACCTTC. This encodes CATSREGHGYTF.

This chain connects TRBV5-1 to TRBJ1-1, with 7 bases identical to TRBD1. With 4 bases clipped from V and 4 bases from J, the junction kept 7 bases outside the gene matches. This CDR3 is built from 14 residues. CDR1 and CDR2 (germline): SGHRS, YFSETQ. This CDR3 is CASSPGTEGTEAFF. Written as DNA, the CDR3 is TGCGCCAGCAGCCCAGGGACAGAGGGCACTGAAGCTTTCTTT.

This chain joins TRBV7-2 and TRBJ2-1, with TRBD2 matching over 12 bases. V lost 0 bases, J lost 4 bases, and 4 bases stayed unmatched. This CDR3 spans 17 amino acids. Germline V gene lookup returns CDR1 SGHTA and CDR2 FQGNSA. CDR3 sequence: CASSLAASGGVYNEQFF. The CDR3 DNA follows: TGTGCCAGCAGCTTAGCGGCTAGCGGGGGGGTATACAATGAGCAGTTCTTC.

This clonotype has just one count. The rearrangement joins TRBV28 to TRBJ1-6; weak D call: TRBD1 (6 bases). Trimming left V 5 bases short and J 5 bases short, with 25 bases between. Germline-derived CDR1 and CDR2 are MDHEN and SYDVKM. This CDR3 has 19 residues. The CDR3 bases are TGTGCCAGCAGTCCCTATTCCGAACTGCGACAGGTGCATAATTCACCCCTCCACTTT. This codes for CASSPYSELRQVHNSPLHF.

The chain carries TRBV29-1 and TRBJ1-1; D remains unclear. V lost 4 bases and J lost 10, with 4 bases in between. Germline V lookup: CDR1 SQVTM, CDR2 ANQGSEA. The length of the CDR3 is 8 residues. In DNA, the CDR3 is TGCAGCGTTGGAGGAGCTTTCTTT. It codes for CSVGGAFF.

This clonotype has a handful of counts. This sequence joins TRBV5-1 and TRBJ2-3; 7 bases fit TRBD2. The CDR3 sequence is 17 residues long. CDR1 is SGHRS, CDR2 YFSETQ, per germline. Losses at the gene ends were 0 bases for V and 6 bases for J; bases not matched to a gene: 13. CDR3 sequence reads: CASSLEGRSGGSDTQYF. Written as DNA, the CDR3 is TGCGCCAGCAGCTTGGAGGGGCGCTCGGGAGGATCCGATACGCAGTATTTT.

This chain joins TRBV28 and TRBJ2-7, with D perhaps being TRBD1 or TRBD2 (6 bases each). With 8 bases removed from V and 4 bases from J, the gap between germline ends came to 12 bases. CDR3 size: 12 residues. Looked up from germline, CDR1 is MDHEN and CDR2 is SYDVKM. This CDR3 is CASGGPVYEQYF. The DNA of the CDR3 is TGTGCCAGCGGGGGGCCGGTTTACGAGCAGTACTTC.

This clonotype has just a few counts. J is TRBJ2-1 and V is TRBV7-2, with 10 bases matching TRBD2. J gave up 9 bases and V 5 bases, and 10 bases lay outside the gene matches. From germline, CDR1 is SGHTA and CDR2 FQGNSA. The CDR3 length is 15 residues. As DNA, the CDR3 is TGTGCCAGCAGCCGCGCCCCAGCGGGAGGGATTGAGCAGTTCTTC. Protein product: CASSRAPAGGIEQFF. Complete variable domain (other parts from reference TRBV7-2 and TRBJ2-1): GAGVSQSPSNKVTEKGKDVELRCDPISGHTALYWYRQSLGQGLEFLIYFQGNSAPDKSGLPSDRFSAERTGGSVSTLTIQRTQQEDSAVYLCASSRAPAGGIEQFFGPGTRLTVL.

This clonotype was observed at least ten times. The chain couples TRBV6-6 to TRBJ2-5; perhaps TRBD1 as D (6 bases). CDR1 is MNHNY and CDR2 is SVGAGI in the germline V gene (reference sequence). The CDR3 is 14 residues long. The germline V and J ends were trimmed by 2 bases and 2 bases, with 9 bases remaining between them. CDR3 loop: CASSYGQGQETQYF. The CDR3 DNA reads as TGTGCCAGCAGTTACGGGCAGGGGCAAGAGACCCAGTACTTC.

V and J are TRBV7-9 and TRBJ2-1; D may correspond to TRBD1 or TRBD2 (5 bases each). Germline lookup yields CDR1 SEHNR and CDR2 FQNEAQ (reference sequence). This CDR3 has 14 amino acids. Trimming removed 8 bases from V and 3 bases from J, with 14 bases in between. CDR3 amino acids: CASDPGTSYNEQFF. The DNA of the CDR3 is TGTGCCAGCGATCCCGGGACGAGCTACAATGAGCAGTTCTTC.

The chain combines TRBV7-9 with TRBJ1-4, with D possibly TRBD1 on 5 matching bases. Trimming shortened V by 6 bases and J by 6 bases, and 14 bases separated the two germline ends. The CDR3 loop spans 14 amino acids. Germline V gene data show CDR1 as SEHNR and CDR2 as FQNEAQ (reference sequence). The CDR3 protein is CASSPPLGDEKLFF. CDR3 coding DNA: TGTGCCAGCAGTCCACCCTTGGGGGATGAAAAACTGTTTTTT.

The chain is built from TRBV20-1 and TRBJ2-1, with D perhaps TRBD1 (6 bases). Trimming shortened V by 5 bases and J by 9 bases, and 17 bases separated the two germline ends. The CDR3 consists of 13 residues. CDR1 and CDR2 from the germline V gene are DFQATT and SNEGSKA (reference sequence). The CDR3 region is CSAPQARGSEQFF. CDR3 nucleotides: TGCAGTGCTCCCCAAGCTAGGGGGAGTGAGCAGTTCTTC.

This clonotype has only a few counts. The chain recombines TRBV6-5 with TRBJ2-7; 11 bases are shared with TRBD2. Looked up from germline, CDR1 is MNHEY and CDR2 is SVGAGI. The CDR3 consists of 14 residues. Losses at the gene ends were 4 bases for V and 7 bases for J; bases not matched to a gene: 6. Here the CDR3 DNA reads TGTGCCAGCAGTTTAGCGGGGGGGTCCAATGAGCAGTACTTC. Translated: CASSLAGGSNEQYF.

The chain is built from TRBV24-1 and TRBJ2-7, with TRBD1 matching 7 bases. Germline V CDR1 and CDR2: KGHDR, SFDVKD. V dropped 5 bases and J dropped 3; count of bases not matched to a gene: 6. The CDR3 is made up of 14 amino acids. CDR3: CATSAAGGSYEQYF. CDR3 bases: TGTGCCACCAGTGCTGCAGGGGGTAGCTACGAGCAGTACTTC.

As to this clonotype: The junction departs from germline at one end; a sequencing error may be responsible. This rearrangement joins TRBV7-9 to TRBJ1-1, with a weak D call TRBD1 (5 bases). The germline V gene encodes CDR1 SEHNR and CDR2 FQNEAQ (reference sequence). The CDR3 loop spans 17 amino acids. CDR3 amino acids: CASSPSPGRARDTEVFF. The CDR3 DNA reads TGTGCCAGCAGCCCCTCTCCTGGCAGGGCAAGAGACACTGAAGTTTTCTTT.

About this clonotype: A much larger clone is a single base away; this may be a read error. The rearrangement joins TRBV13 to TRBJ2-5; tentative D call: TRBD2 (5 bases). Germline V gene lookup returns CDR1 PRHDT and CDR2 FYEKMQ (reference sequence). The length of the CDR3 is 13 residues. CDR3 loop: CAGSLARRETQYF. For the CDR3, the DNA is TGTGCCGGCAGCTTAGCGAGAAGAGAGACCCAGTACTTC. The variable domain in full, with the rest retrieved from reference TRBV13 and TRBJ2-5, is AAGVIQSPRHLIKEKRETATLKCYPIPRHDTVYWYQQGPGQDPQFLISFYEKMQSDKGSIPDRFSAQQFSDYHSELNMSSLELGDSALYFCAGSLARRETQYFGPGTRLLVL.

V is TRBV6-4 and J is TRBJ1-2, with D hard to call. The germline V and J ends were trimmed by 3 bases and 4 bases, with 12 bases remaining between them. CDR3 length: 14 residues. CDR1 MRHNA and CDR2 SNTAGT come from the germline V gene. In DNA, the CDR3 is TGTGCCAGCAGTGAGGCCGCAACGGCCTATGGCTACACCTTC. This sequence encodes CASSEAATAYGYTF.

This clonotype was seen just once. One end of the junction is discordant with germline, which a read error may explain. The rearrangement links TRBV7-9 to TRBJ2-7; 7 bases agree with TRBD1. Germline V gene data show CDR1 as SEHNR and CDR2 as FQNEAQ (reference sequence). CDR3 length equals 12 residues. The CDR3 reads CSSSSTGAEQYF. CDR3 nucleotides: TGTTCCAGCAGTTCCACAGGGGCCGAGCAGTACTTC.